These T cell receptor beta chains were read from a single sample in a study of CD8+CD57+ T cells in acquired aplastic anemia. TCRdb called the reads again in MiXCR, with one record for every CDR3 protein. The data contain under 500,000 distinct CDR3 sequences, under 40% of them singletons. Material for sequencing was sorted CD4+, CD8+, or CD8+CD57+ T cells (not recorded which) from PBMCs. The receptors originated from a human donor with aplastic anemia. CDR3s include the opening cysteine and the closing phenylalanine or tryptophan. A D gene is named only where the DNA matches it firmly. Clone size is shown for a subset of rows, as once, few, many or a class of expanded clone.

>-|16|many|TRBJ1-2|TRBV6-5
CASSLSIRGLKDGYTF
TGTGCCAGCAGCTTGTCAATCCGGGGTTTAAAAGATGGCTACACCTTC
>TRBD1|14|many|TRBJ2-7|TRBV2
CASSELGQVKGQYF
TGTGCCAGCAGTGAATTGGGACAGGTTAAAGGGCAGTACTTC
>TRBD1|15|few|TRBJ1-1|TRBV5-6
CASSFNPRGHTEAFF
TGTGCCAGCAGCTTCAACCCCAGGGGGCATACTGAAGCTTTCTTT
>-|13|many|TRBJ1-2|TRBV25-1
CASSDSTEGGYTF
TGTGCCAGCAGTGACTCGACAGAGGGTGGCTACACCTTC
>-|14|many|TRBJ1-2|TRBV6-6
CASSYLGGDYGYTF
TGTGCCAGCAGTTACCTAGGAGGGGACTATGGCTACACCTTC
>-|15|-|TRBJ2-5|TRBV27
CASSLIRGGQETQYF
TGTGCCAGCAGTTTGATAAGGGGAGGTCAAGAGACCCAGTACTTC
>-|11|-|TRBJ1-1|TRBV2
CASIRDGEAFF
TGTGCCAGCATTCGGGACGGTGAAGCTTTCTTT
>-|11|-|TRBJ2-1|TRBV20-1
CSARGLSEQFF
TGCAGTGCTAGGGGGTTAAGTGAGCAGTTCTTC
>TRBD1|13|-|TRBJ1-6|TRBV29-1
CSFGQGENSPLHF
TGCAGCTTTGGACAGGGGGAGAATTCACCCCTCCACTTT
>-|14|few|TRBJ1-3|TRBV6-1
CASRETISGNTIYF
TGTGCCAGCAGGGAGACAATTTCTGGAAACACCATATATTTT
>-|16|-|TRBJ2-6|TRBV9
CASSAGLCSGANVLTF
TGTGCCAGCAGCGCTGGGCTGTGCTCTGGGGCCAACGTCCTGACTTTC
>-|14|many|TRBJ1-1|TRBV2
CASKPTGTGTEAFF
TGTGCCAGCAAACCTACAGGGACCGGCACTGAAGCTTTCTTT
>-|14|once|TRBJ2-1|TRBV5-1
CASSLGLAANKQFF
TGCGCCAGCAGCTTGGGACTCGCTGCAAATAAGCAGTTCTTC
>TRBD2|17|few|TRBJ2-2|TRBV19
CASTSLSRGGAAGELFF
TGTGCCAGTACCTCCTTATCCCGGGGGGGCGCGGCCGGGGAGCTGTTTTTT
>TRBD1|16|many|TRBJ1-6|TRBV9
CASSATGGWGNSPLHF
TGTGCCAGCAGCGCAACAGGGGGATGGGGTAATTCACCCCTCCACTTT
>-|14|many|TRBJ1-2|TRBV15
CATSRDRVISGYTF
TGTGCCACCAGCAGGGACAGAGTAATATCAGGCTACACCTTC
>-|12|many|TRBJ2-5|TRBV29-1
CSVGWDQETQYF
TGCAGCGTTGGGTGGGACCAAGAGACCCAGTACTTC
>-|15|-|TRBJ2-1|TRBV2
CASSHRLGEGYEQFF
TGTGCCAGCAGTCATCGACTAGGGGAAGGATATGAGCAGTTCTTC
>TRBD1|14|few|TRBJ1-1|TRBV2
CASRRAGTDTEAFF
TGTGCCAGCAGACGCGCCGGGACAGACACTGAAGCTTTCTTT
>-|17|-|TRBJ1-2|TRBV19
CASSILGEASFIGGYTF
TGTGCCAGTAGTATCCTAGGGGAGGCGTCTTTTATTGGTGGCTACACCTTC
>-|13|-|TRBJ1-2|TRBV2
CASSQKRQSDYTF
TGTGCCAGCAGCCAGAAGCGACAATCGGACTACACCTTC
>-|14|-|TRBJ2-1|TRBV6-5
CASRQGREYNEQFF
TGTGCCAGCAGACAGGGGAGGGAGTACAATGAGCAGTTCTTC
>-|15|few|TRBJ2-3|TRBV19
CASSIIGTGTDTQYF
TGTGCCAGTAGTATTATCGGGACTGGCACAGATACGCAGTATTTT
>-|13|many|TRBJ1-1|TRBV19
CASRQVSNTEAFF
TGTGCCAGTCGACAGGTGTCGAACACTGAAGCTTTCTTT
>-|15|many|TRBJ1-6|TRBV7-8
CASSLGSELYSPLHF
TGTGCCAGCAGCTTAGGATCGGAGCTCTATTCACCCCTCCACTTT
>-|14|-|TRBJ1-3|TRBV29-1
CSVEDRATGNTIYF
TGCAGCGTTGAAGATAGGGCCACTGGAAACACCATATATTTT
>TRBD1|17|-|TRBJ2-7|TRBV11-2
CASSFSTGTGDSYEQYF
TGTGCCAGCAGCTTTAGTACTGGGACAGGAGACTCCTACGAGCAGTACTTC
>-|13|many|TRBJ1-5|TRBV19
CASSITTNQPQHF
TGTGCCAGTAGTATTACGACTAATCAGCCCCAGCATTTT
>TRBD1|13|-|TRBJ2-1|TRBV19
CAYGTGVPREQFF
TGTGCGTACGGGACAGGGGTCCCTCGGGAGCAGTTCTTC